Listed below are T cell receptor beta chains from one sample, sequenced in a study of T cells in Graves' hyperthyroidism and ophthalmopathy. TCRdb recomputed calls from the multiplex PCR reads with MiXCR, one row per CDR3 protein. The top ten clones hold about 53% of a sample with about half a million distinct CDR3 sequences, around a fifth of them seen once. Sequencing input: blood. These receptors originate from a woman in her seventies with Graves' ophthalmopathy. CDR3s include the opening cysteine and the closing phenylalanine or tryptophan.

j_call cdr3_length v_call cdr3_aa
TRBJ1-1 14 TRBV20-1 CSARDYWGNTEAFF
TRBJ1-1 15 TRBV12-3/TRBV12-4 CASSKGTDMNTEAFF
TRBJ2-2 15 TRBV7-7 CASSFGTGDTGELFF
TRBJ2-7 14 TRBV20-1 CSARDRIGSYEQYF
TRBJ1-1 14 TRBV27 CASRTPGGAGEAFF
TRBJ2-1 13 TRBV28 CACTSGSYNEQFF
TRBJ1-2 13 TRBV7-9 CASSSQGIDGYTF
TRBJ2-1 13 TRBV6-1 CASSSTGVNEQFF
TRBJ2-2 14 TRBV25-1 CASGAVGDAGELFF
TRBJ2-1 16 TRBV5-1 CASSLGGSSSYNEQFF
TRBJ2-1 12 TRBV6-2/TRBV6-3 CASTLQGHEQFF
TRBJ2-5 14 TRBV12-3/TRBV12-4 CASSTGFGRETQYF
TRBJ2-3 14 TRBV6-2/TRBV6-3 CASRWDSEGDTQYF
TRBJ1-1 16 TRBV30 CAWSKMYLVQGTEAFF
TRBJ2-1 15 TRBV6-2/TRBV6-3 CASRPLGGTYNEQFF
TRBJ2-5 16 TRBV20-1 CSAYTQRGGQGETQYF